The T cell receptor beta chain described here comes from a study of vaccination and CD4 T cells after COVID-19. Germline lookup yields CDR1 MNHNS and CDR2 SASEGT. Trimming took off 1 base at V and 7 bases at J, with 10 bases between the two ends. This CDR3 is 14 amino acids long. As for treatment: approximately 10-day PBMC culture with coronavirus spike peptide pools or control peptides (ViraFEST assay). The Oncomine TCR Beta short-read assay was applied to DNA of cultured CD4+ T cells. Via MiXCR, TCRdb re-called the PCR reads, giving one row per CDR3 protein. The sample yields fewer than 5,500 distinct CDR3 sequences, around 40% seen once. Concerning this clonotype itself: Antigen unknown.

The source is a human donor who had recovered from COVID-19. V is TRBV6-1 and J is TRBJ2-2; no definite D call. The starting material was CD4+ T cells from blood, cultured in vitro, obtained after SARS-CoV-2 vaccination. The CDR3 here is CASSEELGHGELFF. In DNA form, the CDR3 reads TGTGCCAGCAGTGAAGAATTAGGGCACGGGGAGCTGTTTTTT.